Sequencing of this T cell receptor beta chain was carried out in a study of T cell repertoires in cytomegalovirus infection. Study in general: An indication of both CMV infection and matching HLA type came from public TCR beta signatures.

TCRdb used MiXCR to reprocess the reads, holding one entry per CDR3 protein. This table holds under 600,000 distinct CDR3 sequences, approximately 16% found once. This clonotype was counted at least ten times. Its antigen remains unknown. Broader study findings: HLA-C-restricted, CMV-specific TCR beta clonotypes were dominant ex vivo. Cumulated frequencies of public TCR beta families served to identify carriers of CMV plus the relevant HLA.

The sequencing sample was made of CD8+ T cells from PBMCs. The clonotype was recovered from a human donor in good health (CMV status not recorded). Some clones in this sample may be carry-over from other donors' samples.

Written as DNA, the CDR3 is TGTGCCAGCAGCTTAGGGCAGGGGGCTGGAAACACCATATATTTT. Amino acids: CASSLGQGAGNTIYF. The chain combines TRBV7-8 with TRBJ1-3, with 7 bases that match TRBD1. This CDR3 is built from 15 residues. From germline, CDR1 is SGHVS and CDR2 FQNEAQ. The V gene end was trimmed by 1 base and the J gene end by 2 bases; junction bases not matched to a gene: 2.